This entry is about one TCR beta chain. Antigen unknown. The CDR3 has 14 residues. V was clipped by 3 bases and J by 1 base, with 9 bases between them. Looked up from germline, CDR1 is SGDLS and CDR2 is YYNGEE. These data originate in a study of shared clonotypes between healthy human individuals. Method: immunoSEQ multiplex PCR; TCRdb's copy keeps in-frame clones and lacks some. Found here are millions of clones, over 85% of them singletons; the top ten hold 0.1% to 0.15%. The study's findings and limits: The sampled material consisted only of blood, and tissue repertoires are likely to differ.

Source material: naive CD4+ T cells sorted from blood. Stated subset: CD45RA+ positively selected. The clonotype was recovered from a man younger than 35 in good health. The chain carries TRBV9 and TRBJ2-3, with a tentative D call TRBD1 (6 bases). CDR3 loop: CASSGGLGTDTQYF. In DNA, the CDR3 is TGTGCCAGCAGCGGGGGGCTCGGCACAGATACGCAGTATTTT.